The entry that follows covers one T cell receptor beta chain sequence. Its antigen remains unknown. This sample stems from a study of CD4 T cells in relation to SARS-CoV-2 and coronaviruses. Unexposed donor CD4+ T cells date from about 2011-2019, before the COVID-19 pandemic. Sequencing was performed with immunoSEQ multiplex PCR; in TCRdb, only in-frame clones are kept and a portion is missing. The table lists some 64,000 clones, about 95% of them singletons. Germline assignment: CDR1 SQVTM and CDR2 ANQGSEA. With 6 bases clipped from V and 3 bases from J, the junction kept 7 bases outside the gene matches. This CDR3 spans 14 amino acids. Overall study findings and caveats: Compared with monoreactive clones, crossreactive clones showed significantly weaker SARS-CoV-2 expansion.

The clonotype originates from a human donor in good health. The sequenced sample was naive CD4+ T cells from PBMCs. Sample subset: naive CD4+ T cells isolated by negative enrichment. V gene TRBV29-1 combines with J gene TRBJ2-7, with 11 bases matching TRBD1. CDR3 sequence (DNA): TGCAGCGTATTCACCGGGACAGGGGGCTACGAGCAGTACTTC. Residues: CSVFTGTGGYEQYF.